This T cell receptor (beta chain) emerged from a study of T cells in Graves' hyperthyroidism and ophthalmopathy. Study context: Peripheral blood was secured at the point of initial diagnosis, before any treatment.

The authors took PBMCs from 8 to 10 ml fresh peripheral blood. RNA transcripts were the template for amplifying TCR beta CDR3 regions. First-round RT-PCR with HTBI primers amplified the TCR CDR3 region. TCRdb ran MiXCR on the multiplex PCR reads and lists one entry per CDR3 protein. The profile covers 210,000 or so distinct CDR3 sequences, with over 15% appearing a single time and approximately 46% taken by the ten largest. Points from the study as a whole: Clonotypes that were expanded in thyroid above 0.001 mostly appeared in blood too.

This clonotype occurred a few times. Its antigen is as yet unknown. The CDR3 runs 14 residues. The trim removed 3 bases at V and 4 bases at J, leaving 3 bases unmatched. Germline V lookup: CDR1 SGDLS, CDR2 YYNGEE. The chain uses TRBV9 and TRBJ1-3; TRBD1 aligns across 8 bases. Sequencing used blood. This TCR was sampled from a man aged 50-59 years with Graves' hyperthyroidism. The CDR3 DNA reads as TGTGCCAGCAGCGGGACAGGGTTCGGAAACACCATATATTTT. Translation: CASSGTGFGNTIYF.